Listed below are T cell receptor beta chains from one sample, sequenced in a study of blood T cell repertoires in COVID-19. Only in-frame clones appear in the TCRdb table, and some are missing; sequencing was by immunoSEQ multiplex PCR. The sample carries some 300,000 clones, roughly 86% recorded once. The sequencing sample was made of PBMCs or T cells enriched from blood (not recorded which). The source is a woman in her forties or fifties who had been exposed to COVID-19. The conserved cysteine and the conserved F or W are not part of the CDR3 here. Size is stated for part of the rows, as once, few or many counts, or as a class when the clone is expanded.

abundance: -; v_gene: TRBV10-3; j_gene: TRBJ2-3; CDR3aa: AISESTSTDTQY
abundance: -; v_gene: TRBV28; j_gene: TRBJ1-2; CDR3aa: ASSSPGTGGNYGYT
abundance: -; v_gene: TRBV7-9; j_gene: TRBJ2-1; CDR3aa: ASSLGAGVGNEQF
abundance: -; v_gene: TRBV5-6; j_gene: TRBJ1-2; CDR3aa: ASSLAGGTGTGYT
abundance: -; v_gene: TRBV7-9; j_gene: TRBJ1-4; CDR3aa: ASSLSRTGSEKLF
abundance: -; v_gene: TRBV2; j_gene: TRBJ1-2; CDR3aa: ASSEVPSDNYGYT
abundance: -; v_gene: TRBV10-3; j_gene: TRBJ2-5; CDR3aa: AISNSGGSPQETQY
abundance: once; v_gene: TRBV5-1; j_gene: TRBJ2-7; CDR3aa: ASTGTGVEEQY
abundance: -; v_gene: TRBV28; j_gene: TRBJ1-6; CDR3aa: ASSLGGSSYNSPLH
abundance: few; v_gene: TRBV27; j_gene: TRBJ2-2; CDR3aa: ASSYGWGPGELF
abundance: -; v_gene: TRBV7-9; j_gene: TRBJ2-7; CDR3aa: ASSPYGGLSSYEQY
abundance: once; v_gene: TRBV7-9; j_gene: TRBJ2-7; CDR3aa: ASSHGGVNEQY
abundance: -; v_gene: TRBV7-9; j_gene: TRBJ1-2; CDR3aa: ASSLREGGYT
abundance: -; v_gene: TRBV3-1/TRBV3-2; j_gene: TRBJ2-7; CDR3aa: ASSYGQGAGEQY
abundance: -; v_gene: TRBV19; j_gene: TRBJ1-5; CDR3aa: ASSSDRGQPQH
abundance: -; v_gene: TRBV25-1; j_gene: TRBJ1-5; CDR3aa: ASAGTGFQPQH
abundance: once; v_gene: TRBV19; j_gene: TRBJ2-3; CDR3aa: ASSPRNSGTDTQY
abundance: -; v_gene: TRBV28; j_gene: TRBJ1-4; CDR3aa: ASRVTGGNEKLF
abundance: few; v_gene: TRBV12-3/TRBV12-4; j_gene: TRBJ1-5; CDR3aa: ASSFQGNQPQH
abundance: -; v_gene: TRBV3-1/TRBV3-2; j_gene: TRBJ2-3; CDR3aa: ASSRGGSSTDTQY
abundance: -; v_gene: TRBV5-1; j_gene: TRBJ2-7; CDR3aa: ASSLASQGAIYEQY
abundance: -; v_gene: TRBV28; j_gene: TRBJ2-5; CDR3aa: AILGGTRRQQETQY
abundance: once; v_gene: TRBV7-2; j_gene: TRBJ2-3; CDR3aa: ASSTKAVASTDTQY
abundance: -; v_gene: TRBV12-3/TRBV12-4; j_gene: TRBJ1-2; CDR3aa: AISQDNYGYT
abundance: -; v_gene: TRBV10-3; j_gene: TRBJ2-2; CDR3aa: AISEGGGAYTGELF
abundance: -; v_gene: TRBV27; j_gene: TRBJ2-1; CDR3aa: ASTNPGLAGGLIHEQF
abundance: -; v_gene: TRBV27; j_gene: TRBJ1-6; CDR3aa: ASSWASSYNSPLH
abundance: -; v_gene: TRBV3-1/TRBV3-2; j_gene: TRBJ1-3; CDR3aa: ASSQGAGNTIY
abundance: -; v_gene: TRBV3-1/TRBV3-2; j_gene: TRBJ1-6; CDR3aa: ASSPLSSNSPLH
abundance: -; v_gene: TRBV23-1; j_gene: TRBJ1-4; CDR3aa: ASSQFRGEKLF
abundance: few; v_gene: TRBV4-1; j_gene: TRBJ1-4; CDR3aa: ASSRDRFEKLF
abundance: -; v_gene: TRBV5-1; j_gene: TRBJ2-5; CDR3aa: ASSYTGLETQY
abundance: -; v_gene: TRBV29-1; j_gene: TRBJ1-1; CDR3aa: SVGQGARRTEAF
abundance: -; v_gene: TRBV7-9; j_gene: TRBJ1-2; CDR3aa: ASSQFVDSRGYT
abundance: -; v_gene: TRBV7-9; j_gene: TRBJ2-1; CDR3aa: ASRIQGTGGAHEQF
abundance: -; v_gene: TRBV10-3; j_gene: TRBJ1-3; CDR3aa: AIGQDGNTIY
abundance: -; v_gene: TRBV4-2; j_gene: TRBJ2-5; CDR3aa: ASSLGTSEETQY
abundance: -; v_gene: TRBV7-8; j_gene: TRBJ1-1; CDR3aa: ASTPGGYTEAF
abundance: -; v_gene: TRBV7-2; j_gene: TRBJ2-7; CDR3aa: ASSLQGGRYEQY
abundance: -; v_gene: TRBV7-9; j_gene: TRBJ2-7; CDR3aa: ASSLAGAGSYEQY
abundance: -; v_gene: TRBV27; j_gene: TRBJ1-2; CDR3aa: ASSFGTGRRGYT
abundance: -; v_gene: TRBV3-1/TRBV3-2; j_gene: TRBJ1-2; CDR3aa: ASSQEWGRGPIGYT
abundance: -; v_gene: TRBV6-2/TRBV6-3; j_gene: TRBJ1-3; CDR3aa: ASSYGGTSGNTIY
abundance: -; v_gene: TRBV7-6; j_gene: TRBJ2-7; CDR3aa: ASSLSPPGLGIYEQY
abundance: few; v_gene: TRBV9; j_gene: TRBJ1-4; CDR3aa: ASSSGGAGNEKLF
abundance: -; v_gene: TRBV29-1; j_gene: TRBJ1-2; CDR3aa: SVRVLGAPGYT